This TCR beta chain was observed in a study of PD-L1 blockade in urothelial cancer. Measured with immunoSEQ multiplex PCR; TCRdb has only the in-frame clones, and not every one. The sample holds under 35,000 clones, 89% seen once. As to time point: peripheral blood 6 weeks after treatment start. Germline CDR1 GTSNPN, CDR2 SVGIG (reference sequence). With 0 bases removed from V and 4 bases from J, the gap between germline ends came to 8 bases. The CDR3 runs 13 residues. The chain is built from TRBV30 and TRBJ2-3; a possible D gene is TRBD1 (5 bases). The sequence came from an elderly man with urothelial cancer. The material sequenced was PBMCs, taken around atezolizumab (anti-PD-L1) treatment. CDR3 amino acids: CAWSVQGADTQYF. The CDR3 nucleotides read TGTGCCTGGAGTGTCCAGGGCGCAGATACGCAGTATTTT.